The 13 T cell receptor beta chains reported below all come from one sample, sequenced in a study of cytomegalovirus exposure and HLA in healthy donors. This PCR relied on a set of 60 Vbeta primers and 13 Jbeta primers. Produced via immunoSEQ multiplex PCR; TCRdb's table is partial and in-frame only. The repertoire holds some 130,000 clones, with about 74% as singletons. Sequenced: PBMCs. All receptors come from a woman between 50 and 59 years old in good health and CMV-seropositive.

This chain connects TRBV4-1 to TRBJ1-1; TRBD1 matches 7 bases. The germline gives CDR1 MGHRA, CDR2 YSYEKL. The CDR3 consists of 14 residues. Losses at the gene ends were 3 bases for V and 3 bases for J; bases not matched to a gene: 4. In DNA, the CDR3 is TGCGCCAGCAGCCACCCCGACAGGGACACTGAAGCTTTCTTT. It translates to CASSHPDRDTEAFF.

The chain combines TRBV10-2 with TRBJ1-4; D is undetermined. The CDR3 length is 15 residues. CDR1 is WSHSY, CDR2 SAAADI, per germline. Trimming shortened V by 4 bases and J by 8 bases, and 17 bases separated the two germline ends. This chain's CDR3 is CASSATRQGGEKLFF. Written as DNA, the CDR3 is TGCGCCAGCAGTGCCACCCGCCAAGGAGGGGAAAAACTGTTTTTT.

This chain uses TRBV5-1 with TRBJ1-2; 7 bases align to TRBD1. The CDR3 runs 13 residues. The germline V gene encodes CDR1 SGHRS and CDR2 YFSETQ. V lost 4 bases, J lost 10 bases, and 10 bases stayed unmatched. DNA for the CDR3: TGCGCCAGCAGCGATCTACAGGGGAACGACTACACCTTC. Residues: CASSDLQGNDYTF.

The V gene is TRBV10-3, the J gene TRBJ2-5; possible D gene TRBD2, 5 bases. Trimming took 2 bases from V and 2 from J, leaving 9 bases between them. Germline values: CDR1 ENHRY, CDR2 SYGVKD. CDR3 size: 14 residues. As DNA, the CDR3 is TGTGCCATCAGTGAGATGACTAAACAAGAGACCCAGTACTTC. This sequence encodes CAISEMTKQETQYF.

The rearrangement joins TRBV5-1 to TRBJ2-5, with 8 bases that match TRBD2. The CDR3 contains 13 residues. V dropped 4 bases and J dropped 11; count of bases not matched to a gene: 10. Per the germline V gene, CDR1 is SGHRS and CDR2 is YFSETQ. The DNA for the CDR3 is TGCGCCAGCAGCGCGGGGACTAGTTGGGAGCAGTACTTC. This encodes CASSAGTSWEQYF.

This rearrangement joins TRBV2 to TRBJ1-1; D gene unclear. Deletions cut 4 bases from V and 5 bases from J, with 17 bases between. Germline loops: CDR1 SNHLY, CDR2 FYNNEI. The CDR3 runs to 15 residues. The CDR3 loop is CASSGGNGVTTEAFF. CDR3 coding DNA: TGTGCCAGCAGTGGCGGGAATGGAGTTACAACTGAAGCTTTCTTT.

This CDR3 reads CASSQEASGGPDTQYF. CDR3 sequence (DNA): TGCGCCAGCAGCCAAGAGGCTAGCGGGGGACCCGATACGCAGTATTTT. J is TRBJ2-3 and V is TRBV4-3; 10 nucleotides line up with TRBD2. Per germline, CDR1 LGHNA and CDR2 YSLEER. After removal of 0 bases from V and 6 bases from J, the junction contained 6 bases not matched to a gene. This CDR3 spans 16 amino acids.

The V call is TRBV27, the J call TRBJ1-1, with D maybe TRBD1 (5 bases). CDR1 and CDR2 (germline): MNHEY, SMNVEV (reference sequence). The V and J ends lost 2 bases and 0 bases respectively, with 13 bases between them. This CDR3 contains 16 residues. The CDR3 DNA sequence: TGTGCCAGCAGTTTAGACCCGGACAAACTGAACACTGAAGCTTTCTTT. It is translated as CASSLDPDKLNTEAFF.

The genes are TRBV5-1 and TRBJ1-3; D is unresolved. The V gene's germline CDR1 is SGHRS and CDR2 YFSETQ. Trimming stripped 8 bases from V and 11 bases from J, with 14 bases between. This CDR3 has 11 amino acids. CDR3 loop: CARGSVTAIYF. CDR3 nucleotide sequence: TGCGCCAGGGGGAGCGTGACCGCCATATATTTT.

The chain employs TRBV18 and TRBJ1-1; 12 nucleotides agree with TRBD1. Germline loops: CDR1 KGHSH, CDR2 LQKENI. Unmatched junction bases numbered 3, after V lost 4 bases and J lost 3 bases. The CDR3 loop spans 15 amino acids. The CDR3 reads CASSLGTGGHTEAFF. The DNA for the CDR3 is TGTGCCAGCTCACTAGGGACAGGGGGCCACACTGAAGCTTTCTTT.

A few counts support this clone. This rearrangement joins TRBV2 to TRBJ1-1; unclear D gene. The CDR3 sequence is 12 residues long. V lost 7 bases, J lost 1 base, and 7 bases lay in between. From germline, CDR1 is SNHLY and CDR2 FYNNEI. CDR3 DNA: TGTGCCAGCAAGCAATGGAACACTGAAGCTTTCTTT. Protein sequence: CASKQWNTEAFF.

V usage is TRBV6-6 and J usage is TRBJ2-2; TRBD1 might be the D (6 bases). Germline V gives CDR1 MNHNY, CDR2 SVGAGI (reference sequence). Between the trimmed V and J ends, which lost 8 bases and 4 bases, there was a span of 14 bases. This CDR3 comprises 14 residues. The CDR3 here is CASAQGTVTGELFF. The CDR3 DNA sequence: TGTGCCAGCGCTCAGGGGACGGTCACCGGGGAGCTGTTTTTT.

The chain couples TRBV9 to TRBJ1-6; TRBD1 might be the D (6 bases). The germline V gene has CDR1 SGDLS and CDR2 YYNGEE. Between the trimmed V and J ends, which lost 3 bases and 9 bases, there was a span of 13 bases. The CDR3 extends over 14 amino acids. Written as DNA, the CDR3 is TGTGCCAGCAGCGGCACGGGAGGGGGTTCACCCCTCCACTTT. Protein product: CASSGTGGGSPLHF.